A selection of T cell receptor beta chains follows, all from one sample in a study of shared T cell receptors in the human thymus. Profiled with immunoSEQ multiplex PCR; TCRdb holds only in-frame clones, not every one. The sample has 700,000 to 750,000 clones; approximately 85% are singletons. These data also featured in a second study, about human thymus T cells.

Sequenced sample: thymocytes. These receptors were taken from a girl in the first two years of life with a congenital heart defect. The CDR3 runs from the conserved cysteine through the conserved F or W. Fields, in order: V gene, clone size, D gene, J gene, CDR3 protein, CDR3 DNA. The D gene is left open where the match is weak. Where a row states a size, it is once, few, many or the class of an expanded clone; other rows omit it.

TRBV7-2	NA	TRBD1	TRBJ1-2	CASSLGDRGDGYTF	TGTGCCAGCAGCTTAGGGGACAGGGGTGATGGCTACACCTTC
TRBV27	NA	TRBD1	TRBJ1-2	CASSPQTGGNGYTF	TGTGCCAGCAGTCCGCAGACAGGGGGTAATGGCTACACCTTC
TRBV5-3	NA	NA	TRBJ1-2	CARSATSEGGGYTF	TGTGCCAGAAGCGCCACTTCTGAAGGGGGTGGCTACACCTTC
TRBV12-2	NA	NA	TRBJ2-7	CASRPLFPSEQYF	TGTGCAAGTCGCCCCCTTTTTCCGTCCGAGCAGTACTTC
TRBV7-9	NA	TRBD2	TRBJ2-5	CASSYPIPPPQGGETQYF	TGTGCCAGCAGCTACCCGATCCCCCCTCCCCAGGGAGGGGAGACCCAGTACTTC
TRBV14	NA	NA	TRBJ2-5	CASSLQETQYF	TGTGCCAGCAGCTTACAAGAGACCCAGTACTTC
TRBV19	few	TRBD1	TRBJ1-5	CASSSATDRVQPQHF	TGTGCCAGTAGTTCGGCCACCGACAGGGTCCAGCCCCAGCATTTT
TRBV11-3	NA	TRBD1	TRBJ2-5	CASSLDSGTGDQETQYF	TGTGCCAGCAGCTTAGACAGTGGGACAGGGGACCAAGAGACCCAGTACTTC
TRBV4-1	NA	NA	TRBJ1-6	CASSQDLGHKSPLHF	TGCGCCAGCAGCCAAGATTTGGGCCATAAGTCACCCCTCCACTTT
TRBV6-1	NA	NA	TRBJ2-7	CASSEEGRVVNEQYF	TGTGCCAGCAGTGAGGAGGGGCGGGTAGTTAACGAGCAGTACTTC
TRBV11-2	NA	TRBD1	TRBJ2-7	CASSLDRGASYEQYF	TGTGCCAGCAGCCTAGACAGGGGGGCTTCCTACGAGCAGTACTTC
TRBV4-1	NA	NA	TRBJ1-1	CASSRSGENTEAFF	TGCGCCAGCAGCCGCTCAGGGGAAAACACTGAAGCTTTCTTT
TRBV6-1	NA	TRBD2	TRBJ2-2	CASSEDKRRGGSFTGELFF	TGTGCCAGCAGTGAAGATAAGAGGCGGGGGGGGAGTTTCACCGGGGAGCTGTTTTTT
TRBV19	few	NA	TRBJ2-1	CASRPEGGRPPRSYNEQFF	TGTGCCAGTCGTCCTGAGGGGGGGCGTCCACCAAGGTCCTACAATGAGCAGTTCTTC
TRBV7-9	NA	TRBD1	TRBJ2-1	CASSLGQFSYNEQFF	TGTGCCAGCAGCCTGGGACAGTTCTCCTACAATGAGCAGTTCTTC
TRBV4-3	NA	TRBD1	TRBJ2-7	CASSLRTGYGYEQYF	TGCGCCAGCAGCCTTCGGACAGGGTATGGCTACGAGCAGTACTTC
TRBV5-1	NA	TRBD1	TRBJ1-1	CASSLTLQGEAFF	TGCGCCAGCAGCTTGACTTTACAGGGGGAAGCTTTCTTT
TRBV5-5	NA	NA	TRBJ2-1	CASSLSTGEGFF	TGTGCCAGCAGCTTGTCTACGGGCGAGGGGTTCTTC
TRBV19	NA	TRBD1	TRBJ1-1	CASSIMGGQGAWTEAFF	TGTGCCAGTAGTATAATGGGTGGACAGGGGGCTTGGACTGAAGCTTTCTTT
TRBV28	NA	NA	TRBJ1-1	CASSPPMNTEAFF	TGTGCCAGCAGCCCTCCTATGAACACTGAAGCTTTCTTT
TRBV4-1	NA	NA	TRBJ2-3	CASSHGPPSTDTQYF	TGCGCCAGCAGCCATGGGCCCCCTTCCACAGATACGCAGTATTTT
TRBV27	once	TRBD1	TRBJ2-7	CASSSYRGIHEQYF	TGTGCCAGCAGTTCCTACAGGGGTATCCACGAGCAGTACTTC
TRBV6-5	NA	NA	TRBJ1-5	CASSGGGNQPQHF	TGTGCCAGCAGCGGGGGGGGCAATCAGCCCCAGCATTTT
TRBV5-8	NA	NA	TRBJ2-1	CASSPGYASYNEQFF	TGTGCCAGCAGCCCGGGTTACGCCTCCTACAATGAGCAGTTCTTC
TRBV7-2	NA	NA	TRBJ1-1	CASSLSKDENRDYTEAFF	TGTGCCAGCAGCTTAAGCAAAGACGAAAACCGGGACTACACTGAAGCTTTCTTT
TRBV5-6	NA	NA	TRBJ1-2	CASSLSTNYGYTF	TGTGCCAGCAGCTTGAGTACAAACTATGGCTACACCTTC
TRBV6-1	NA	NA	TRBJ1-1	CASRPEDPGAFF	TGTGCCAGCAGGCCGGAGGACCCTGGGGCTTTCTTT
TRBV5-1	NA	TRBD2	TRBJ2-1	CASSLTVGLARHEQFF	TGCGCCAGCAGCCTGACCGTTGGACTAGCGCGCCATGAGCAGTTCTTC
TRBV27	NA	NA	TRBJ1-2	CASSPYQDRSKGYTF	TGTGCCAGCAGTCCCTATCAAGACAGGTCTAAGGGCTACACCTTC
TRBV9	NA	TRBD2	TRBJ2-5	CASSKLAGVKETQYF	TGTGCCAGCAGCAAACTAGCGGGGGTGAAAGAGACCCAGTACTTC
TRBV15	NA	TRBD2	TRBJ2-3	CATSRGDYLNVRDTQYF	TGTGCCACCAGCAGAGGGGACTACCTGAATGTGAGGGATACGCAGTATTTT
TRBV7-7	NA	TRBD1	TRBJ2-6	CASSLTTGPSGANVLTF	TGTGCCAGCAGCCTGACGACAGGGCCATCTGGGGCCAACGTCCTGACTTTC
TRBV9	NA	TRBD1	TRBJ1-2	CASRGTVYGGYTF	TGTGCCAGCAGGGGGACAGTCTATGGTGGCTACACCTTC
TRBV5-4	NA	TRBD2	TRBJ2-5	CASSLDLAGILETQYF	TGTGCCAGCAGCTTGGATCTAGCGGGGATCTTAGAGACCCAGTACTTC
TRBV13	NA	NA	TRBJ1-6	CASSFLVQGRSPLHF	TGTGCCAGCAGCTTCTTGGTACAGGGCCGTTCACCCCTCCACTTT
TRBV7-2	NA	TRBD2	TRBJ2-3	CASSNSGGPPDTQYF	TGTGCCAGCAGCAATAGCGGGGGGCCCCCGGATACGCAGTATTTT
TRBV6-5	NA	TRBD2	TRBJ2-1	CASSYSAGGLVDEQFF	TGTGCCAGCAGTTACTCAGCGGGGGGGCTAGTGGATGAGCAGTTCTTC
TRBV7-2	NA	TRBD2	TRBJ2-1	CASSLGAGTSTNNEQFF	TGTGCCAGCAGCTTAGGGGCCGGGACTAGCACCAACAATGAGCAGTTCTTC
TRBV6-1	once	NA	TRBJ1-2	CASRLQQGPGYTF	TGTGCCAGCAGGCTCCAACAGGGACCTGGCTACACCTTC
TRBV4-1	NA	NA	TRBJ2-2	CASSQDWAQNFYTGELFF	TGCGCCAGCAGCCAAGATTGGGCTCAGAACTTTTACACCGGGGAGCTGTTTTTT
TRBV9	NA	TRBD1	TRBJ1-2	CASSGGQGESCDYGYTF	TGTGCCAGCAGCGGTGGACAGGGGGAATCATGCGACTATGGCTACACCTTC
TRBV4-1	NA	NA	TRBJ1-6	CASSPSYDRIQAPIGNSPLHF	TGCGCCAGCAGCCCATCCTATGATAGAATACAGGCCCCTATAGGTAATTCACCCCTCCACTTT
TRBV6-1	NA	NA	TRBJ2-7	CASSESRSYEQYF	TGTGCCAGCAGTGAATCCAGGTCCTACGAGCAGTACTTC
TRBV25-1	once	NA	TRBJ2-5	CASTQGQQETQYF	TGTGCCAGCACCCAAGGACAGCAAGAGACCCAGTACTTC
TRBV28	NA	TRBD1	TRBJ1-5	CASSIGAEGQGVDQPQHF	TGTGCCAGCAGCATCGGAGCCGAGGGACAGGGGGTCGATCAGCCCCAGCATTTT
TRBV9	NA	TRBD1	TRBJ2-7	CASSVQTGLVDEQYF	TGTGCCAGCAGCGTTCAGACAGGGTTGGTCGACGAGCAGTACTTC
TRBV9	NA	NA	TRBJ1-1	CASSETGEMNTEAFF	TGTGCCAGCAGCGAAACGGGGGAAATGAACACTGAAGCTTTCTTT
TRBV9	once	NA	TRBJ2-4	CASSVRVRGSHIQYF	TGTGCCAGCAGCGTAAGGGTTAGGGGAAGTCACATTCAGTACTTC
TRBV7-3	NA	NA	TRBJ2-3	CASSLSFPADSLVDTQYF	TGTGCCAGCAGCTTAAGTTTCCCAGCGGACTCCCTGGTAGATACGCAGTATTTT
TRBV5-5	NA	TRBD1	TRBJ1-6	CASSAPPGQYNSPLHF	TGTGCCAGCAGCGCGCCCCCGGGACAGTATAATTCACCCCTCCACTTT
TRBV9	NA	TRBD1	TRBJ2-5	CASSAAKGRGQDVQETQYF	TGTGCCAGCAGCGCGGCGAAGGGGCGGGGACAGGATGTTCAAGAGACCCAGTACTTC
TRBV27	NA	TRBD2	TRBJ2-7	CASRSPRGTSGGEGEQYF	TGTGCCAGCAGGTCCCCGCGGGGGACTAGCGGGGGGGAGGGCGAGCAGTACTTC
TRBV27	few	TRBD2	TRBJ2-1	CASSLRLAGAYNEQFF	TGTGCCAGCAGTCTCCGACTAGCGGGGGCCTACAATGAGCAGTTCTTC
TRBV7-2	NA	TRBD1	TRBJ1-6	CASSPGTGPRPLHF	TGTGCCAGCAGCCCCGGGACAGGACCGCGGCCCCTCCACTTT
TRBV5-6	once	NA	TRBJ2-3	CASSEPVEGRNTDTQYF	TGTGCCAGCAGCGAGCCTGTGGAGGGGCGAAACACAGATACGCAGTATTTT
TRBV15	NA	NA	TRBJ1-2	CATSRAANYGYTF	TGTGCCACCAGCAGAGCTGCTAACTATGGCTACACCTTC